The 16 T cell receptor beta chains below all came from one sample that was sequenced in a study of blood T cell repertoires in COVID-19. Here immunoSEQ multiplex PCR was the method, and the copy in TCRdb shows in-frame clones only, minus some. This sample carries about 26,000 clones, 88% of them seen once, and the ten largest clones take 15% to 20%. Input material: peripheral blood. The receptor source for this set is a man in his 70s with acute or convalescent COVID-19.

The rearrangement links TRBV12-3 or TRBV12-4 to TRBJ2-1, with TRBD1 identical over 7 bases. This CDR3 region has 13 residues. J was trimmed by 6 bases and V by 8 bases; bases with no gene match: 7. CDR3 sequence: CASQTGTANEQFF. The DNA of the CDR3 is TGTGCCAGCCAGACAGGGACCGCCAATGAGCAGTTCTTC.

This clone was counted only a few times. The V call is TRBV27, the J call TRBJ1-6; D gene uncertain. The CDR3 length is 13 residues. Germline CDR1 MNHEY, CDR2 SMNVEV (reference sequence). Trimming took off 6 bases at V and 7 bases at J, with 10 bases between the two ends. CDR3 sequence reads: CASRYGRNSPLHF. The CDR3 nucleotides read TGTGCCAGCAGATATGGGAGAAATTCACCCCTCCACTTT.

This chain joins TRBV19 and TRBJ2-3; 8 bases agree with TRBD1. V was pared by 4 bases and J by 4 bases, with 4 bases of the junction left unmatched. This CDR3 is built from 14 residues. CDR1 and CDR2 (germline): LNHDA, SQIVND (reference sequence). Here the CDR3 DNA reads TGTGCCAGTAGTAGGACAGGGTTAGCAGATACGCAGTATTTT. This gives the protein CASSRTGLADTQYF.

The CDR3 sequence: CASSQEGLNTEAFF. The DNA for the CDR3 is TGTGCCAGCAGCCAAGAGGGCCTTAACACTGAAGCTTTCTTT. The chain uses TRBV3-1 (or the pseudogene TRBV3-2) and TRBJ1-1; D is unclear. CDR1 is LGHDT and CDR2 is YNNKEL in the germline V gene (reference sequence). V dropped 0 bases and J dropped 2 bases, with 7 bases sitting between them. The CDR3 totals 14 residues.

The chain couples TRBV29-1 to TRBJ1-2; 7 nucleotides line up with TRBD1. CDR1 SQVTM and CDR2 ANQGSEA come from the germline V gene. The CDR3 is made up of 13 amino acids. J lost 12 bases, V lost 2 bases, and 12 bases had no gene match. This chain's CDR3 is CSVELGRGFPDTF. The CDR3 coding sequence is TGCAGCGTTGAATTGGGCAGGGGGTTTCCTGACACCTTC.

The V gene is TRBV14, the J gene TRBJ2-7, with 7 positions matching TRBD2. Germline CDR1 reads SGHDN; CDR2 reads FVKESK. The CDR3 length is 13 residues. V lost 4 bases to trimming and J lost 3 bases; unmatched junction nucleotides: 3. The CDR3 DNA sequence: TGTGCCAGCAGCCCCGGGGAGGGCTACGAGCAGTACTTC. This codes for CASSPGEGYEQYF.

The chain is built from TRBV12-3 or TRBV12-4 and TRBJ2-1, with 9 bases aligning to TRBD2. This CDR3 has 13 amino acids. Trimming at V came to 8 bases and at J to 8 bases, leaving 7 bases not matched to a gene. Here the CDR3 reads CASSSGEEHEQFF. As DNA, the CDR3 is TGTGCCAGCTCTAGCGGGGAGGAACATGAGCAGTTCTTC.

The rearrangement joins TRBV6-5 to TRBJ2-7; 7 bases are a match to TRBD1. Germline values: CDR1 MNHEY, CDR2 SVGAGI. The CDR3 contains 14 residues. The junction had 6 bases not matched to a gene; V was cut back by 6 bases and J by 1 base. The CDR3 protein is CASRRDSGSYEQYF. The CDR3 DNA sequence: TGTGCCAGCAGGAGGGACAGTGGGTCCTACGAGCAGTACTTC.

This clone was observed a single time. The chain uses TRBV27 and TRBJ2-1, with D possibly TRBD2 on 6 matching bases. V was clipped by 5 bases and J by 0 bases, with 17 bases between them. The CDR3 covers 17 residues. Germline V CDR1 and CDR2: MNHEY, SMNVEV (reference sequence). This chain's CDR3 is CASSPRGTSSSYNEQFF. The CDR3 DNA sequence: TGTGCCAGCAGTCCGAGAGGGACTTCGAGCTCCTACAATGAGCAGTTCTTC.

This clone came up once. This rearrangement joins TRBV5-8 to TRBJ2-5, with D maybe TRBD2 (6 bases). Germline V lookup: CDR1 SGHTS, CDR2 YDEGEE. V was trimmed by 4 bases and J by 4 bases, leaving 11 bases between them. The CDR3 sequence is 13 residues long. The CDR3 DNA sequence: TGTGCCAGCAGCGAAGGGAGGCGAGAGACCCAGTACTTC. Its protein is CASSEGRRETQYF.

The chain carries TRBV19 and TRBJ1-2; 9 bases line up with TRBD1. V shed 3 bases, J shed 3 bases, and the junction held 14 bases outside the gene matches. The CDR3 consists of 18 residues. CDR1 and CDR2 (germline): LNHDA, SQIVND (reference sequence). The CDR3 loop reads CASSILSRGTGKYYGYTF. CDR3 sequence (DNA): TGTGCCAGTAGTATTCTCTCTCGAGGGACAGGGAAGTACTATGGCTACACCTTC.

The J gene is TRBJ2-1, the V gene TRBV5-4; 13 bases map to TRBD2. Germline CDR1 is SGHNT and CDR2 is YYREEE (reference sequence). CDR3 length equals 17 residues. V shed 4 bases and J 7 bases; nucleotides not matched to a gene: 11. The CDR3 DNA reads TGTGCCAGCAGCCTCGCAACCGGGACTAGCGGGACGAATGAGCAGTTCTTC. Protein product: CASSLATGTSGTNEQFF.

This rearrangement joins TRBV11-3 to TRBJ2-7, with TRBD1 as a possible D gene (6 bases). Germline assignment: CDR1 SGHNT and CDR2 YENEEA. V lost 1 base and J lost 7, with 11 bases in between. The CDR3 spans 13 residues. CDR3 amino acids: CASSLGGQGEQYF. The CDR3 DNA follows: TGTGCCAGCAGCTTAGGAGGTCAGGGGGAGCAGTACTTC. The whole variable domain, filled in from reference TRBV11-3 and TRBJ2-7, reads EAGVVQSPRYKIIEKKQPVAFWCNPISGHNTLYWYLQNLGQGPELLIRYENEEAVDDSQLPKDRFSAERLKGVDSTLKIQPAELGDSAVYLCASSLGGQGEQYFGPGTRLTVT.

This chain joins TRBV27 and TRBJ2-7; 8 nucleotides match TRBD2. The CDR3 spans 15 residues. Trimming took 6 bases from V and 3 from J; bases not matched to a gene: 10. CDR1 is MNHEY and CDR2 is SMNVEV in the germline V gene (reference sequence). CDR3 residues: CASSGGGSMLYEQYF. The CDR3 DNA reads TGTGCCAGCAGCGGGGGGGGTAGCATGCTCTACGAGCAGTACTTC.

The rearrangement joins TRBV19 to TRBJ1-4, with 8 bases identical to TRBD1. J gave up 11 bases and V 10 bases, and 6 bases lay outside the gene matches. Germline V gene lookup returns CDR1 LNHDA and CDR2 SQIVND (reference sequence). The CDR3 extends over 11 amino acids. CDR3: CATQTGGKLFF. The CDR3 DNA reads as TGTGCCACCCAAACAGGGGGGAAACTGTTTTTT.

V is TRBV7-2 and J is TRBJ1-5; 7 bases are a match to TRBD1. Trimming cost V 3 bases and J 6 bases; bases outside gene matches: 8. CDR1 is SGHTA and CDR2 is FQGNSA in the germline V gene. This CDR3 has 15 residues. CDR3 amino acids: CASSFTGVVGQPQHF. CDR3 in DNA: TGTGCCAGCAGCTTTACAGGGGTAGTAGGTCAGCCCCAGCATTTT.